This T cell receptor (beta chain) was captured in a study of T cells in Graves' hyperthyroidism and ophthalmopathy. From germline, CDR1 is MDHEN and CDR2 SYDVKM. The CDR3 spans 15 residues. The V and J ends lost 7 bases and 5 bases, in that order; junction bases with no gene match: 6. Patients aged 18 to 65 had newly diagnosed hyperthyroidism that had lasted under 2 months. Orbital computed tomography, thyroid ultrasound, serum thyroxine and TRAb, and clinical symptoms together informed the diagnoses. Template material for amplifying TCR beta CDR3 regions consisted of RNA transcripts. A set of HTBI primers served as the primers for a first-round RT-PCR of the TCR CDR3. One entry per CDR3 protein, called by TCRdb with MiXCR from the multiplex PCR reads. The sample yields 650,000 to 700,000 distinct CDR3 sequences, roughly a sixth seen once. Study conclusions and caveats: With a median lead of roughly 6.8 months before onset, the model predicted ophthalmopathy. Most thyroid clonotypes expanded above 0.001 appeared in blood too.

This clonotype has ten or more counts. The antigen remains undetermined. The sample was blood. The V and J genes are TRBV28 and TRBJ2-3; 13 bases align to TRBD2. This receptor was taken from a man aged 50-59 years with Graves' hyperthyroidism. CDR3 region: CASMTSGRSVDTQYF. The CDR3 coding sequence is TGTGCCAGCATGACTAGCGGGAGGAGTGTAGATACGCAGTATTTT.